This TCR beta chain was identified during a study of blood T cell repertoires in COVID-19. For the study at large: Collection of acute and convalescent COVID-19 samples took place in the United States, Italy and Spain. PBMCs, B-cell-depleted T cells, or T cells provided the cDNA or gDNA that made up the material.

Per the original data handling: Estimation of nucleated cell counts was performed using reference gene primer amplification. Some clones are missing from TCRdb's copy, which holds only in-frame ones; the method was immunoSEQ multiplex PCR. The DNA was the basis for D and trimming; V, J and clone size are from that table. The sample carries 360,000 or so clones, around 90% recorded once. The length of the CDR3 is 16 residues. Losses at the gene ends were 6 bases for V and 3 bases for J; bases not matched to a gene: 11. CDR1 SGHTA and CDR2 FQGTGA come from the germline V gene. This clonotype was obtained from a man between 18 and 29 years old with active or convalescent COVID-19. Sequenced sample: peripheral blood. This chain connects TRBV7-3 to TRBJ2-1, with 7 bases fitting TRBD2. CDR3 DNA sequence: TGTGCCAGCAGTCCCACTAGCGCGAGTGGCTACAATGAGCAGTTCTTC. Its translation is CASSPTSASGYNEQFF.